A selection of T cell receptor beta chains follows, all from one sample in a study of blood T cell repertoires in COVID-19. Sequencing used immunoSEQ multiplex PCR; TCRdb keeps in-frame clones, though not all of them. The sample yields approximately 210,000 clones, around nine tenths seen once. The sequencing input was PBMCs or T cells enriched from blood (not recorded which). These receptors were collected from a man aged 25-45 years in a cohort exposed to, infected with or recovered from COVID-19 (not recorded which). CDR3s include the opening cysteine and the closing phenylalanine or tryptophan. D genes are given only for firm matches. Not every row has a clone size; where given, it reads once, few, many or a size class.

TRBV7-9	TRBJ1-1	.	.	TGTGCCAGCAGCTTACTACGGGGACAAAAGAACACTGAAGCTTTCTTT	CASSLLRGQKNTEAFF
TRBV4-1	TRBJ2-3	.	TRBD1	TGCGCCAGCAGCCTGGGATCCGGGACAGGGCCCACAGATACGCAGTATTTT	CASSLGSGTGPTDTQYF
TRBV11-2	TRBJ2-1	.	TRBD1	TGTGCCAGCAGCTTCGGGACAGGGGGCTCAGGCGAGCAGTTCTTC	CASSFGTGGSGEQFF
TRBV6-5	TRBJ2-7	.	.	TGTGCCAGCAGTTCCGGATTACAGGTTTGGCAGTACTTC	CASSSGLQVWQYF
TRBV5-1	TRBJ1-2	.	.	TGCGCCAGCAGCTTGAAGGTGGGGAGCGGCTACACCTTC	CASSLKVGSGYTF
TRBV6-5	TRBJ2-7	.	.	TGTGCCAGCACCGGGGGGGACAGCCCCTCCTACGAGCAGTACTTC	CASTGGDSPSYEQYF
TRBV24-1	TRBJ1-5	.	.	TGTGCCACCAGTGACTCCCAAGGGAGGCATAGCAATCAGCCCCAGCATTTT	CATSDSQGRHSNQPQHF
TRBV3-1/TRBV3-2	TRBJ2-1	.	TRBD1	TGTGCCAGCAGCCAAGCCGGGACAGGGGATGAGCAGTTCTTC	CASSQAGTGDEQFF
TRBV7-9	TRBJ1-2	.	.	TGTGCCAGCAGCTTAGAAGGGAGGAATGGCGGCTACACCTTC	CASSLEGRNGGYTF
TRBV7-2	TRBJ2-3	few	.	TGTGCCAGCAGCTTAGGTAAAGACTTCCACACAGATACGCAGTATTTT	CASSLGKDFHTDTQYF
TRBV28	TRBJ1-2	.	.	TGTGCCAGCAGTTTATTCGGAGGGGGGGGCGCCAGCTATGGCTACACCTTC	CASSLFGGGGASYGYTF
TRBV4-2	TRBJ2-1	.	TRBD2	TGTGCCAGCAGCCGAAATTGGGAGCGGGAGGCTGAGCAGTTCTTC	CASSRNWEREAEQFF
TRBV7-3	TRBJ2-7	.	TRBD2	TGTGCCAGCAGCGTTCTAGCGGGAGCGTCCTACGAGCAGTACTTC	CASSVLAGASYEQYF
TRBV18	TRBJ1-1	once	TRBD1	TGTGCCAGCTCCCTTGACAGGGCGTCTGAAGCTTTCTTT	CASSLDRASEAFF
TRBV5-6	TRBJ1-5	.	TRBD1	TGTGCCAGCAGCCTGGGACAGGGTGCGCAGCCCCAGCATTTT	CASSLGQGAQPQHF
TRBV5-4	TRBJ2-1	.	.	TGTGCCAGCAGCCCACCTTCAGGGGAGTACAATGAGCAGTTCTTC	CASSPPSGEYNEQFF
TRBV6-5	TRBJ1-5	.	.	TGTGCCAGCCGTAAACGGGGGGGCAATCAGCCCCAGCATTTT	CASRKRGGNQPQHF
TRBV5-1	TRBJ1-6	.	.	TGCGCCAGCAGCCCCAGTCGAGGACAGAGCCATTCACCCCTCCACTTT	CASSPSRGQSHSPLHF
TRBV3-1/TRBV3-2	TRBJ1-1	.	.	TGTGCCAGCAGGGTGAGTTTGGAGGGGTGGGAAGCTTTCTTT	CASRVSLEGWEAFF
TRBV6-4	TRBJ2-7	.	TRBD2	TGTGCCAGTCTTAAACTCGGACTAGCGGGAGGGGGCTACGAGCAGTACTTC	CASLKLGLAGGGYEQYF
TRBV7-2	TRBJ2-3	.	.	TGTGCCAGCAGCCCCTCGCTAGCTCACTCGCAGTATTTT	CASSPSLAHSQYF
TRBV28	TRBJ2-5	.	.	TGTGCCAGCAGTTTAGAGCGGATACAAGAGACCCAGTACTTC	CASSLERIQETQYF
TRBV5-1	TRBJ2-3	.	.	TGCGCCAGCAGAGCCGATACGCAGTATTTT	CASRADTQYF
TRBV25-1	TRBJ2-2	.	TRBD2	TGTGCCACCCACCCGAAAAAGAGCGGGGAGGTCACCGGGGAGCTGTTTTTT	CATHPKKSGEVTGELFF
TRBV6-5	TRBJ2-7	.	TRBD1	TGTGCCAGCAGTTATGGTTTAGGACAGGGCTACGAGCAGTACTTC	CASSYGLGQGYEQYF
TRBV12-5	TRBJ2-3	.	TRBD2	TGTGCTAGTGGTCTCGGACTAGCGGGCATCACAGATACGCAGTATTTT	CASGLGLAGITDTQYF
TRBV5-1	TRBJ1-1	.	.	TGCGCCAGCAGCTTGCTCAGGAACACTGAAGCTTTCTTT	CASSLLRNTEAFF
TRBV9	TRBJ2-3	once	.	TGTGCCAGCAGCGCCAAGGGAGGTACGCAGTATTTT	CASSAKGGTQYF
TRBV7-2	TRBJ1-5	.	TRBD1	TGTGCCAGCACCCCGGGACAGCCCAATCAGCCCCAGCATTTT	CASTPGQPNQPQHF
TRBV11-2	TRBJ2-2	.	TRBD1	TGTGCCAGCAGCTTAGCCGGGACAGGGATCACCGGGGAGCTGTTTTTT	CASSLAGTGITGELFF
TRBV15	TRBJ1-4	.	TRBD1	TGTGCCACCAGCAGGGAAATCCCCGGGACAGGGAGGGAAAAACTGTTTTTT	CATSREIPGTGREKLFF
TRBV6-4	TRBJ2-3	.	TRBD2	TGTGCCAGCAGTGACTCCCGGGAGGGCGGTGCAGATACGCAGTATTTT	CASSDSREGGADTQYF
TRBV19	TRBJ2-5	.	.	TGTGCCAGTAAGAGAAACAGCAACCAAGAGACCCAGTACTTC	CASKRNSNQETQYF
TRBV6-1	TRBJ2-2	.	TRBD2	TGTGCCAGCAGTGTAGCGGGAGTCGCCGGGGAGCTGTTTTTT	CASSVAGVAGELFF
TRBV6-2/TRBV6-3	TRBJ1-4	.	TRBD1	TGTGCCAGCAGTCCCGGGGACAGCCAAAATGAAAAACTGTTTTTT	CASSPGDSQNEKLFF